This entry lists 19 T cell receptor beta chains sequenced from one sample in a study of T cells after somatic rescue of genetic block. Assay used: immunoSEQ multiplex PCR; TCRdb lists only in-frame clones, some missing. The repertoire holds tens of thousands of clones, with 85% to 90% as singletons. The sample consisted of peripheral blood mononuclear cells (PBMCs). The receptors come from a woman under 30.

The rearrangement links TRBV7-9 to TRBJ2-7; TRBD2 agrees at 9 bases. V dropped 1 base and J dropped 0; count of bases not matched to a gene: 1. The CDR3 covers 15 residues. Germline lookup yields CDR1 SEHNR and CDR2 FQNEAQ (reference sequence). CDR3 coding DNA: TGTGCCAGCAGCTTAGGAGCGGGAGGCTCCTACGAGCAGTACTTC. The encoded protein is CASSLGAGGSYEQYF.

The V gene is TRBV7-9, the J gene TRBJ2-3; 8 positions match TRBD2. The V gene's germline CDR1 is SEHNR and CDR2 FQNEAQ (reference sequence). The CDR3 covers 18 residues. The V gene end was trimmed by 1 base and the J gene end by 2 bases; junction bases not matched to a gene: 11. The CDR3 DNA sequence: TGTGCCAGCAGCTTAGTCTGGAAAGCGGGAGAAGTCACAGATACGCAGTATTTT. It translates to CASSLVWKAGEVTDTQYF.

V and J are TRBV27 and TRBJ1-1, with TRBD1 matching over 10 bases. Germline V gene sequence: CDR1 MNHEY, CDR2 SMNVEV (reference sequence). The CDR3 is 13 residues long. V was pared by 6 bases and J by 5 bases, with 3 bases of the junction left unmatched. The CDR3 reads CASSRDRGTEAFF. Here the CDR3 DNA reads TGTGCCAGCAGCCGGGACAGGGGTACTGAAGCTTTCTTT.

The gene calls are TRBV30 and TRBJ2-1; no firm D call. The V gene lost 0 bases and the J gene lost 6 bases, with 9 bases spanning the gap. Germline V gene data show CDR1 as GTSNPN and CDR2 as SVGIG (reference sequence). CDR3 size: 13 residues. CDR3 protein: CAWSVSSRNEQFF. Written as DNA, the CDR3 is TGTGCCTGGAGTGTATCCAGCCGCAATGAGCAGTTCTTC.

The gene calls are TRBV10-2 and TRBJ1-2; possible D gene TRBD1, 6 bases. With 6 bases removed from V and 2 bases from J, the gap between germline ends came to 16 bases. This CDR3 is 15 amino acids long. CDR1 and CDR2 (germline): WSHSY, SAAADI. Here the CDR3 reads CASSQTGGGNYGYTF. The CDR3 coding sequence is TGCGCCAGCAGCCAGACAGGTGGTGGGAACTATGGCTACACCTTC.

The sample holds a few counts of this clone. The V gene is TRBV14, the J gene TRBJ2-7; a possible D gene is TRBD2 (6 bases). Trimming removed 6 bases from V and 3 bases from J, with 18 bases in between. Germline loops: CDR1 SGHDN, CDR2 FVKESK. This CDR3 spans 15 amino acids. CDR3 amino acids: CASSQGLSSLYEQYF. CDR3 coding DNA: TGTGCCAGCAGTCAGGGACTTTCGTCCCTCTACGAGCAGTACTTC.

The chain carries TRBV11-2 and TRBJ1-1; no definite D call. In germline, CDR1 is SGHAT, CDR2 FQNNGV. The CDR3 loop spans 13 amino acids. Trimming removed 1 base at V and 4 bases at J, with 7 bases between. The CDR3: CASSLVGSTEAFF. The CDR3, as DNA: TGTGCCAGCAGCTTAGTGGGAAGCACTGAAGCTTTCTTT.

The chain employs TRBV19 and TRBJ1-1; tentative D call: TRBD1 (6 bases). Trimming took off 6 bases at V and 3 bases at J, with 14 bases between the two ends. The germline V gene has CDR1 LNHDA and CDR2 SQIVND (reference sequence). CDR3 length equals 14 residues. CDR3 nucleotides: TGTGCCAGTAGCAACGCAGGGGAAGACACTGAAGCTTTCTTT. The encoded protein is CASSNAGEDTEAFF.

This clone has a handful of counts. The chain carries TRBV28 and TRBJ2-7; 7 positions match TRBD2. The CDR3 contains 14 residues. With V trimmed by 2 bases and J by 1 base, 2 bases remained unmatched. Germline CDR1 MDHEN, CDR2 SYDVKM. The CDR3 nucleotides are TGTGCCAGCAGTTTACTAGCGGCGTCCTACGAGCAGTACTTC. Translating gives CASSLLAASYEQYF.

This clone came up a few times. The rearrangement joins TRBV18 to TRBJ1-1, with 10 bases fitting TRBD1. There are 15 residues in the CDR3. The J segment lost 4 bases and the V segment lost 3 bases, leaving 5 bases of the junction unmatched. From germline, CDR1 is KGHSH and CDR2 LQKENI. The CDR3 region has the DNA TGTGCCAGCTCACCGACGGACAGGGGGAGCACTGAAGCTTTCTTT. Translation gives CASSPTDRGSTEAFF. The full variable domain, its missing parts supplied by reference TRBV18 and TRBJ1-1, is NAGVMQNPRHLVRRRGQEARLRCSPMKGHSHVYWYRQLPEEGLKFMVYLQKENIIDESGMPKERFSAEFPKEGPSILRIQQVVRGDSAAYFCASSPTDRGSTEAFFGQGTRLTVV.

This chain links TRBV18 with TRBJ2-6; 9 bases line up with TRBD1. Trimming removed 3 bases from V and 0 bases from J; junction bases left unmatched: 9. This CDR3 has 19 residues. CDR1 and CDR2 from the germline V gene are KGHSH and LQKENI. CDR3 amino acids: CASSPGLGTGSSGANVLTF. DNA of the CDR3: TGTGCCAGCTCACCCGGGTTAGGGACAGGGTCCTCTGGGGCCAACGTCCTGACTTTC.

V is TRBV5-1 and J is TRBJ2-5; TRBD1 is a possible D gene (6 bases). Germline CDR1 and CDR2: SGHRS and YFSETQ. The V gene lost 5 bases and the J gene lost 5 bases, with 16 bases spanning the gap. This CDR3 has 14 amino acids. Written as DNA, the CDR3 is TGCGCCAGCAGTTCCCAGGGGTATGTCGAGACCCAGTACTTC. This codes for CASSSQGYVETQYF.

This chain connects TRBV27 to TRBJ1-5; 9 bases are a match to TRBD1. Germline V CDR1 and CDR2: MNHEY, SMNVEV (reference sequence). Germline trimming cut 4 bases from V and 7 bases from J; bases unmatched to any gene: 2. This CDR3 has 13 residues. The CDR3 DNA reads as TGTGCCAGCAGTTGGGACAGGGCCCAGCCCCAGCATTTT. This encodes CASSWDRAQPQHF.

This clone was seen a single time. The junction and the germline gene differ at one end; a read error may be behind it. The chain has TRBV7-7 and TRBJ2-7, with TRBD1 identical over 9 bases. Germline V gene lookup returns CDR1 SSHAT and CDR2 FNYEAQ (reference sequence). The CDR3 contains 14 residues. The DNA of the CDR3 is TGTGCTAGCAGCCTCGGGACAGGGACCTACGAGCAGTACTTC. Amino acid sequence: CASSLGTGTYEQYF.

The rearrangement joins TRBV6-5 to TRBJ2-1, with D perhaps matching TRBD2 (5 bases). Germline V gene sequence: CDR1 MNHEY, CDR2 SVGAGI. The CDR3 loop spans 14 amino acids. The V end was cut by 2 bases, the J end by 2 bases, with 7 bases between. CDR3: CASSYAGPYNEQFF. As DNA, the CDR3 is TGTGCCAGCAGTTACGCGGGTCCCTACAATGAGCAGTTCTTC.

The gene calls are TRBV5-1 and TRBJ2-7; D is unclear. V lost 0 bases to trimming and J lost 8 bases, with 15 bases between them. The CDR3 totals 14 residues. Germline CDR1 and CDR2: SGHRS and YFSETQ. The chain's CDR3 is CASSLGDVRRKQYF. In nucleotides, the CDR3 is TGCGCCAGCAGCTTGGGGGATGTCCGCAGGAAGCAGTACTTC.

The J gene is TRBJ2-2, the V gene TRBV12-5; D unresolved. There are 15 residues in the CDR3. Germline loops: CDR1 LGHNT, CDR2 FRNRAP. The V end was cut by 1 base, the J end by 5 bases, with 11 bases between. For the CDR3, the DNA is TGTGCTAGTGGTTTGGCCCGGGTTCGAACCGGGGAGCTGTTTTTT. Translating it yields CASGLARVRTGELFF.

The chain couples TRBV19 to TRBJ1-4, with a possible D match to TRBD1 (5 bases). The CDR3 consists of 15 residues. V was shortened by 6 bases and J by 1 base, with 12 bases between the two germline ends. The V gene's germline CDR1 is LNHDA and CDR2 SQIVND (reference sequence). CDR3 sequence reads: CASSEGIRTNEKLFF. CDR3 nucleotide sequence: TGTGCCAGTAGCGAGGGGATCAGAACTAATGAAAAACTGTTTTTT.

In this sample, this clone turned up a few times. V and J are TRBV28 and TRBJ2-7; D may be TRBD2 (6 bases). Per the germline V gene, CDR1 is MDHEN and CDR2 is SYDVKM. The CDR3 is 16 residues long. Trimming took 1 base from V and 0 from J, leaving 13 bases between them. The CDR3 nucleotides are TGTGCCAGCAGTTTATCGTGGGACTTTAGCTCCTACGAGCAGTACTTC. It encodes CASSLSWDFSSYEQYF.